This T cell receptor (beta chain) was captured in a study of blood T cell repertoires in COVID-19. As for the study in general: Donors in the United States, Italy and Spain gave samples during acute or convalescent COVID-19.

CDR1 and CDR2 from the germline V gene are SGHAT and FQNNGV. The CDR3 extends over 14 amino acids. Germline trimming cut 5 bases from V and 6 bases from J; bases unmatched to any gene: 6. Original processing notes: Counts of nucleated cells, estimated from reference gene primer amplification, were obtained. Here immunoSEQ multiplex PCR was the method, and the copy in TCRdb shows in-frame clones only, minus some. V and J calls plus clone size are reproduced from that table; the DNA served to infer D and trimming. The sample includes 30,000 to 50,000 clones, about 89% seen only once; the top ten take 15% to 19%.

The rearrangement uses TRBV11-2 and TRBJ2-1; 8 nucleotides align to TRBD1. What was sequenced was peripheral blood. This clonotype originated in a woman in her 30s in a cohort sampled during active COVID-19. CDR3 sequence (DNA): TGTGCCAGCAGCGTCGACAGGGGAGGCAATGAGCAGTTCTTC. Translated, it gives CASSVDRGGNEQFF. Variable domain in full (rest from reference TRBV11-2 and TRBJ2-1): EAGVAQSPRYKIIEKRQSVAFWCNPISGHATLYWYQQILGQGPKLLIQFQNNGVVDDSQLPKDRFSAERLKGVDSTLKIQPAKLEDSAVYLCASSVDRGGNEQFFGPGTRLTVL.